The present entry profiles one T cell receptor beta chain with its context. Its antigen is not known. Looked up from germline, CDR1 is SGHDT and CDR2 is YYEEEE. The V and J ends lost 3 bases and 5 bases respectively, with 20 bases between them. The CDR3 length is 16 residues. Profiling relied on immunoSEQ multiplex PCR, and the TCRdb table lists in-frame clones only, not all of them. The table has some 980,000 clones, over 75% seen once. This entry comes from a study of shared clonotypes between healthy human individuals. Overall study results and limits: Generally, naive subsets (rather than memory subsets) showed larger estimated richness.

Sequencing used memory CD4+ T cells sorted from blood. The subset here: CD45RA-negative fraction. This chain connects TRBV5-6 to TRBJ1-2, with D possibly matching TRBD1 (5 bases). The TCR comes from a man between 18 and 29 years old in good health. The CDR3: CASSYLGTPGGYGYTF. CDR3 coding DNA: TGTGCCAGCAGCTACCTTGGGACTCCCGGAGGATATGGCTACACCTTC.